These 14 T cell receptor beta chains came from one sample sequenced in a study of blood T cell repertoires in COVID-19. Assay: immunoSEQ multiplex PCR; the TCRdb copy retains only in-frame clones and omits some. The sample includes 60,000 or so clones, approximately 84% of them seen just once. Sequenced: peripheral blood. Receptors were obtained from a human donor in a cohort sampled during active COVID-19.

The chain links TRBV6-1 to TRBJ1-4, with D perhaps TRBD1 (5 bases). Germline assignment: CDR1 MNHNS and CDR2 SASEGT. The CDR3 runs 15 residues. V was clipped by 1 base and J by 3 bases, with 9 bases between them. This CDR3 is CASSEGGGPNEKLFF. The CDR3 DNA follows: TGTGCCAGCAGTGAAGGGGGCGGACCTAATGAAAAACTGTTTTTT.

The CDR3 DNA reads TGTGCCAGCAGTTACGGAGGACCTTACGAGACCCAGTACTTC. Amino acid sequence: CASSYGGPYETQYF. The chain combines TRBV6-5 with TRBJ2-5, with a possible D match to TRBD2 (5 bases). The V and J ends lost 2 bases and 5 bases respectively, with 12 bases between them. The V gene's germline CDR1 is MNHEY and CDR2 SVGAGI. The CDR3 sequence is 14 residues long.

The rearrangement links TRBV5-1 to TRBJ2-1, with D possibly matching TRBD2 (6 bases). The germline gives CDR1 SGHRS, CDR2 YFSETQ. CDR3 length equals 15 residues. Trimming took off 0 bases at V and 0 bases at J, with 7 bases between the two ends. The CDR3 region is CASSLGDFSYNEQFF. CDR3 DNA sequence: TGCGCCAGCAGCTTGGGGGACTTCTCCTACAATGAGCAGTTCTTC. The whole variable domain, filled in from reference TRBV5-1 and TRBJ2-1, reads KAGVTQTPRYLIKTRGQQVTLSCSPISGHRSVSWYQQTPGQGLQFLFEYFSETQRNKGNFPGRFSGRQFSNSRSEMNVSTLELGDSALYLCASSLGDFSYNEQFFGPGTRLTVL.

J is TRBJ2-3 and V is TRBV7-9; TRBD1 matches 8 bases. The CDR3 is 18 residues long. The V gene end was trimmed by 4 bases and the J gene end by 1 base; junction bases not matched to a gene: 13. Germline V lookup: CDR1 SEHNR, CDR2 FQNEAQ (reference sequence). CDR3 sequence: CASSSDAGTGGGTDTQYF. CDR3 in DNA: TGTGCCAGCAGCTCAGACGCCGGGACAGGCGGAGGCACAGATACGCAGTATTTT. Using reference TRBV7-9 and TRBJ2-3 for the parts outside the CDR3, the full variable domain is DTGVSQNPRHKITKRGQNVTFRCDPISEHNRLYWYRQTLGQGPEFLTYFQNEAQLEKSRLLSDRFSAERPKGSFSTLEIQRTEQGDSAMYLCASSSDAGTGGGTDTQYFGPGTRLTVL.

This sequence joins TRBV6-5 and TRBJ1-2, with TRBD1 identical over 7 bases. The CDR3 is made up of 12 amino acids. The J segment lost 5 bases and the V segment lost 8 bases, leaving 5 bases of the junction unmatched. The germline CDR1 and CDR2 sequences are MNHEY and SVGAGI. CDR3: CASRQGSYGYTF. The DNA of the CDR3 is TGTGCCAGCCGACAGGGATCGTATGGCTACACCTTC.

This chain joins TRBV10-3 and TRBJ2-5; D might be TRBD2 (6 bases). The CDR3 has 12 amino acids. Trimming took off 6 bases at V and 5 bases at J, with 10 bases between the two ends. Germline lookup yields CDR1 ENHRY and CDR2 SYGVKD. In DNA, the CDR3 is TGTGCCATCAGCATAAGCGGGGAGACCCAGTACTTC. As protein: CAISISGETQYF.

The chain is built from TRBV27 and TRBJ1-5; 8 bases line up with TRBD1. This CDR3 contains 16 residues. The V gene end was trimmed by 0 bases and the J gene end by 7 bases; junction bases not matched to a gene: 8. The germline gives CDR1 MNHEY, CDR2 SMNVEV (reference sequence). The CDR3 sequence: CASSLSATGEKQPQHF. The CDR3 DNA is TGTGCCAGCAGTTTATCGGCGACAGGGGAGAAGCAGCCCCAGCATTTT.

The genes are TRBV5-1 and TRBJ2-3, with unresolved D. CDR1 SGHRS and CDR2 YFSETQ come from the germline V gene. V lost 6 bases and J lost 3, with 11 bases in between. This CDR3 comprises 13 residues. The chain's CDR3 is CASKSVGTDTQYF. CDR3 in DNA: TGCGCCAGCAAGTCGGTTGGTACAGATACGCAGTATTTT.

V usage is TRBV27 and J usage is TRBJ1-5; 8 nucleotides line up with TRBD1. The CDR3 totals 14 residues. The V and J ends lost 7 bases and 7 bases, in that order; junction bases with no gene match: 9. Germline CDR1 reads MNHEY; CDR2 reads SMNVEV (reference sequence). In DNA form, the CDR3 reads TGTGCCAGCACGACCACAGGGGGTCGACAGCCCCAGCATTTT. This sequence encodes CASTTTGGRQPQHF.

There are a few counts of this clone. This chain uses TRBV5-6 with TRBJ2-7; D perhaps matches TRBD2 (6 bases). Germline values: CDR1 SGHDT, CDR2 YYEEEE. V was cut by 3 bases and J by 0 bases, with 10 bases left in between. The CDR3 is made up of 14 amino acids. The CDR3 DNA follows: TGTGCCAGCAGCTCGGACTACCACTCCTACGAGCAGTACTTC. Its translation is CASSSDYHSYEQYF.

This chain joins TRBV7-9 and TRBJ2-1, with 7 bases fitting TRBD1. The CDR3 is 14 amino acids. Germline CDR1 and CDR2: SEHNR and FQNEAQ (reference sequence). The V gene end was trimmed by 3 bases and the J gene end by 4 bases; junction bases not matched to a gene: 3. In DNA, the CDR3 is TGTGCCAGCAGCTTCGGGACAGAATACAATGAGCAGTTCTTC. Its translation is CASSFGTEYNEQFF.

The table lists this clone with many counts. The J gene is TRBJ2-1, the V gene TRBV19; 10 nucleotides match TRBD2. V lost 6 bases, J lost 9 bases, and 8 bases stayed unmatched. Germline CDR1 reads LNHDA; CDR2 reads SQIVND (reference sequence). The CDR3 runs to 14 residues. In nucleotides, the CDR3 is TGTGCCAGTAGGGGGGCTAGCGGGAGTGCTGAGCAGTTCTTC. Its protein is CASRGASGSAEQFF.

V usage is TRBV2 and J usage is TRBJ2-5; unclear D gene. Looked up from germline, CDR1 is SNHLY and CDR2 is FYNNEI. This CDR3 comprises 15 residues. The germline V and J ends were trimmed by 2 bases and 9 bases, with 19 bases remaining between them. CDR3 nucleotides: TGTGCCAGCAGTGAATCGGCGGCCGCTTTGGTTCCCCAGTACTTC. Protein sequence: CASSESAAALVPQYF.

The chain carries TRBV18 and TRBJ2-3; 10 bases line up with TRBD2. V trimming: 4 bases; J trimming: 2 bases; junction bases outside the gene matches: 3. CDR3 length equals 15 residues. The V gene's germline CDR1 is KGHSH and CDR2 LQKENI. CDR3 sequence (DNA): TGTGCCAGCTCACGGACTAGCGGCCTCACAGATACGCAGTATTTT. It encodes CASSRTSGLTDTQYF.